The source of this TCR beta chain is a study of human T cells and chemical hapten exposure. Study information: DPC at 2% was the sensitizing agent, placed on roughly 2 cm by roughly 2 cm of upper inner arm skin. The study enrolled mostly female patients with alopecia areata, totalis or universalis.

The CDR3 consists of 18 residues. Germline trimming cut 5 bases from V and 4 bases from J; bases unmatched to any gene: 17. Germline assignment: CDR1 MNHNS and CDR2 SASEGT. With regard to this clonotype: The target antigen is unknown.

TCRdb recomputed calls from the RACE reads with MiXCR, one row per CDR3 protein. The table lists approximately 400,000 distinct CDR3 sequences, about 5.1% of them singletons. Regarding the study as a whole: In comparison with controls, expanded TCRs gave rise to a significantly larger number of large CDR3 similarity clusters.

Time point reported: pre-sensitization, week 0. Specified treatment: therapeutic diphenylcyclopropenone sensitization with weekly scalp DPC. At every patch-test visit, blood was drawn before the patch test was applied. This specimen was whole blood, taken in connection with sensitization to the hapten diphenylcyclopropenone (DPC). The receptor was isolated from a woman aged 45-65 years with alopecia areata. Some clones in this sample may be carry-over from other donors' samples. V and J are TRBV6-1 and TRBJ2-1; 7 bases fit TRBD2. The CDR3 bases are TGTGCCAGCAGTAACCCCATGGCTAGCGGCAGGCCATACAATGAGCAGTTCTTC. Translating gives CASSNPMASGRPYNEQFF.